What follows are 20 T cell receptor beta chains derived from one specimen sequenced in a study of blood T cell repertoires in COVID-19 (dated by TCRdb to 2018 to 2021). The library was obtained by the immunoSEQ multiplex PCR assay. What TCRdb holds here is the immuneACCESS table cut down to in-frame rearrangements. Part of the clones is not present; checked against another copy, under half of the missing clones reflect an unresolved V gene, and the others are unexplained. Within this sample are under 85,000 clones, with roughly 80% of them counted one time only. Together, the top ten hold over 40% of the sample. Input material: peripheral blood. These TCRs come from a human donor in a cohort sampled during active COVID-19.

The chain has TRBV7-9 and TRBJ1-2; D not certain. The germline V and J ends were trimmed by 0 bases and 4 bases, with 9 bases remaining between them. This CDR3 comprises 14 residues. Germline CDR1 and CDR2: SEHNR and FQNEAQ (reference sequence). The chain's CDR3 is CASSLARESYGYTF. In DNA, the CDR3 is TGTGCCAGCAGCTTAGCGCGGGAGTCCTATGGCTACACCTTC. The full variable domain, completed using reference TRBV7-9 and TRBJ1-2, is DTGVSQNPRHKITKRGQNVTFRCDPISEHNRLYWYRQTLGQGPEFLTYFQNEAQLEKSRLLSDRFSAERPKGSFSTLEIQRTEQGDSAMYLCASSLARESYGYTFGSGTRLTVV.

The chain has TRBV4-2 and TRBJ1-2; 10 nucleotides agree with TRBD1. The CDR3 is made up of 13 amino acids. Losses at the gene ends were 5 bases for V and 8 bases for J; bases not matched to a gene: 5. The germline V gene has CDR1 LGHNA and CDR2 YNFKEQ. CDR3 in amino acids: CASSGTGVSGYTF. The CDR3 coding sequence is TGTGCCAGCAGCGGGACAGGGGTGAGCGGCTACACCTTC.

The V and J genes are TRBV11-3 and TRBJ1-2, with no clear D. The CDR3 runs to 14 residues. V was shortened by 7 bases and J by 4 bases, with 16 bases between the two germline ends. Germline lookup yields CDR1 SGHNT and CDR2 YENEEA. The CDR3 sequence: CASTLTGNSYGYTF. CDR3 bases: TGTGCCAGCACCCTTACGGGGAACAGCTATGGCTACACCTTC.

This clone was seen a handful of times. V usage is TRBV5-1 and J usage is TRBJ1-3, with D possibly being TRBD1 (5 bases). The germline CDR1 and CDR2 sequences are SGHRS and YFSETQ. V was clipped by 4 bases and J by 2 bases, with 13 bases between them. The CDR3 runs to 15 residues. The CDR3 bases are TGCGCCAGCAGCCCGGGGGGGGTCACTGGAAACACCATATATTTT. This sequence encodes CASSPGGVTGNTIYF.

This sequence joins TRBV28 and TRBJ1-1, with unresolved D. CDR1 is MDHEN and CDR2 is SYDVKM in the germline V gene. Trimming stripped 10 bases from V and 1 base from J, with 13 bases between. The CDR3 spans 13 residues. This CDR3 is CATLAGANTEAFF. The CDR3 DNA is TGTGCCACCCTAGCTGGAGCGAACACTGAAGCTTTCTTT.

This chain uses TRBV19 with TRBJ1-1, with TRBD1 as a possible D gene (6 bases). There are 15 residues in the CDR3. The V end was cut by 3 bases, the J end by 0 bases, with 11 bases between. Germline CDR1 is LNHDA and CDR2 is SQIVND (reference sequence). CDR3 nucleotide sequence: TGTGCCAGTAGTATTTTGGCAGGGGTGAACACTGAAGCTTTCTTT. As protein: CASSILAGVNTEAFF.

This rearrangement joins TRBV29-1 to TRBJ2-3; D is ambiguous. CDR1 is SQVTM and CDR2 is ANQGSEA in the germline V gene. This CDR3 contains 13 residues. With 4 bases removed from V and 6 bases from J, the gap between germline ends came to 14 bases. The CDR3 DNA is TGCAGCGTTGGCCCCGGGTCCGGGGATACGCAGTATTTT. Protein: CSVGPGSGDTQYF.

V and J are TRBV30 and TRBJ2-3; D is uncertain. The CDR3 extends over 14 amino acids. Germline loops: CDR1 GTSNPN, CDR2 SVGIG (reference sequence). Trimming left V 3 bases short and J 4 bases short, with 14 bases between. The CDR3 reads CAWSAGVAPDTQYF. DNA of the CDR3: TGTGCCTGGAGCGCAGGTGTCGCCCCAGATACGCAGTATTTT.

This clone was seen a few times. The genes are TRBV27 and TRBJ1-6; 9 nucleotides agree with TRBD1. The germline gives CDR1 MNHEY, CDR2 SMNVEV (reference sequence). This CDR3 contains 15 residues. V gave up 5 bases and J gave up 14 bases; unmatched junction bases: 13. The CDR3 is CASSPRDRASGALHF. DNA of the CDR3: TGTGCCAGCAGTCCTAGGGACAGGGCCTCCGGGGCCCTCCACTTT.

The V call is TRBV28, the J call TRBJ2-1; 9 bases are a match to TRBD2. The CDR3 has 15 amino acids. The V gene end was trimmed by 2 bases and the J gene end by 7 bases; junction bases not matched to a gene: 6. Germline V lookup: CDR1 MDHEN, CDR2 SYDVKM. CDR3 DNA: TGTGCCAGCAGTTTAGGCGGGGGGGCCCGGAATGAGCAGTTCTTC. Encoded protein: CASSLGGGARNEQFF.

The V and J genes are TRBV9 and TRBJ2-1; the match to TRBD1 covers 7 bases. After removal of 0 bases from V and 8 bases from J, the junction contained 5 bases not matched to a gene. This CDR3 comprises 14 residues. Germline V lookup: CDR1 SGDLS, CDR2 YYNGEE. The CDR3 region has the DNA TGTGCCAGCAGCGTAGAACCACAGGGGCATGAGCAGTTCTTC. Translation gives CASSVEPQGHEQFF.

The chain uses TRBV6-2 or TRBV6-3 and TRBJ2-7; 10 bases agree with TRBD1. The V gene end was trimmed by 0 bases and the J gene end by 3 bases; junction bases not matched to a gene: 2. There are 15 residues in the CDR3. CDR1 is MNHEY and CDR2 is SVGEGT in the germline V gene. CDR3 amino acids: CASSYSRDRGYEQYF. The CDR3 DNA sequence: TGTGCCAGCAGTTACTCCCGGGACAGGGGCTACGAGCAGTACTTC.

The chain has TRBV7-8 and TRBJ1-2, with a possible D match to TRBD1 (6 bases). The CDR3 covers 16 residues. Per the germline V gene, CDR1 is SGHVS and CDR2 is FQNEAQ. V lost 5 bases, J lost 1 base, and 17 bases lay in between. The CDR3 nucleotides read TGTGCCAGCAGCCAGATCCCGGTAGGGGGTAACTATGGCTACACCTTC. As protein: CASSQIPVGGNYGYTF.

The CDR3 bases are TGTGCCAGCAGCTCAGGGGGACAGATCTCCTACGAGCAGTACTTC. It specifies CASSSGGQISYEQYF. This rearrangement joins TRBV7-2 to TRBJ2-7, with 7 bases aligning to TRBD1. With V trimmed by 4 bases and J by 0 bases, 6 bases remained unmatched. From germline, CDR1 is SGHTA and CDR2 FQGNSA. This CDR3 spans 15 amino acids. Full variable domain (rest looked up from reference TRBV7-2 and TRBJ2-7): GAGVSQSPSNKVTEKGKDVELRCDPISGHTALYWYRQSLGQGLEFLIYFQGNSAPDKSGLPSDRFSAERTGGSVSTLTIQRTQQEDSAVYLCASSSGGQISYEQYFGPGTRLTVT.

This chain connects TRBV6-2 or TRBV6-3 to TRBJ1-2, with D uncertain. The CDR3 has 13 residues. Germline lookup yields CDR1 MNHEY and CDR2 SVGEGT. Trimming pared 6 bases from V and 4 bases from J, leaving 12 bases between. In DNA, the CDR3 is TGTGCCAGCAGCCAAGTTTGGAGCTATGGCTACACCTTC. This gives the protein CASSQVWSYGYTF.

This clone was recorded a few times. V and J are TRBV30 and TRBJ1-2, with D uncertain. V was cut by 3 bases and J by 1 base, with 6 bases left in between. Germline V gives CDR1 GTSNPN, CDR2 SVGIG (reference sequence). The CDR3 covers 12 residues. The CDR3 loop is CAWSLYNYGYTF. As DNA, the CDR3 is TGTGCCTGGAGCCTTTATAACTATGGCTACACCTTC.

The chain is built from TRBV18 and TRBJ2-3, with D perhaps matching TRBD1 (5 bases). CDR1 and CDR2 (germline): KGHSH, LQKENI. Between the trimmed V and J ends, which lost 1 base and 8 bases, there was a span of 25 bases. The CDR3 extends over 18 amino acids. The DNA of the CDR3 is TGTGCCAGCTCACCACTTTTAGGATTAACAGCGTTAGGGGCTACGCAGTATTTT. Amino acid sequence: CASSPLLGLTALGATQYF.

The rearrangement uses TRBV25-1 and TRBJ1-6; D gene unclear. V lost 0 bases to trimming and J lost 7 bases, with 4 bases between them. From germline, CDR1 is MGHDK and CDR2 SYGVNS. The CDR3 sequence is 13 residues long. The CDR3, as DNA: TGTGCCAGCAGTGAATATAGAAATTCACCCCTCCACTTT. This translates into CASSEYRNSPLHF.

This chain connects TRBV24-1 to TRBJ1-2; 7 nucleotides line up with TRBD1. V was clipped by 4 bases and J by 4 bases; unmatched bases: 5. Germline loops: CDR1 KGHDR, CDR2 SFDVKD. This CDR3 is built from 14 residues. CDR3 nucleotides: TGTGCCACCAGTGACCGGACAGGATTCTATGGCTACACCTTC. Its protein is CATSDRTGFYGYTF.

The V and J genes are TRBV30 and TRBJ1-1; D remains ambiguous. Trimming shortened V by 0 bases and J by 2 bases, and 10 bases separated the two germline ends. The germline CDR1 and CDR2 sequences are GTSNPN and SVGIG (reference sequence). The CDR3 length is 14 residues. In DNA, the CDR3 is TGTGCCTGGAGTGTATACTCAGGAAACACTGAAGCTTTCTTT. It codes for CAWSVYSGNTEAFF.